This TCR beta chain was observed in a study of shared clonotypes between healthy human individuals. This CDR3 has 18 residues. The V gene end was trimmed by 2 bases and the J gene end by 0 bases; junction bases not matched to a gene: 7. Germline CDR1 and CDR2: MNHEY and SMNVEV (reference sequence). Method: immunoSEQ multiplex PCR; TCRdb's copy keeps in-frame clones and lacks some. The sample has about 2.4 million clones, 85% to 95% seen once. The chain employs TRBV27 and TRBJ2-6, with 7 bases matching TRBD1. The sequence came from a man aged 18 to 29 in good health. Specimen: naive CD4+ T cells sorted from blood. Subset of the sample: CD45RA+ positively selected. The CDR3 sequence is CASSLRQGVLSGANVLTF. The CDR3 DNA is TGTGCCAGCAGTTTAAGGCAGGGGGTTCTCTCTGGGGCCAACGTCCTGACTTTC.